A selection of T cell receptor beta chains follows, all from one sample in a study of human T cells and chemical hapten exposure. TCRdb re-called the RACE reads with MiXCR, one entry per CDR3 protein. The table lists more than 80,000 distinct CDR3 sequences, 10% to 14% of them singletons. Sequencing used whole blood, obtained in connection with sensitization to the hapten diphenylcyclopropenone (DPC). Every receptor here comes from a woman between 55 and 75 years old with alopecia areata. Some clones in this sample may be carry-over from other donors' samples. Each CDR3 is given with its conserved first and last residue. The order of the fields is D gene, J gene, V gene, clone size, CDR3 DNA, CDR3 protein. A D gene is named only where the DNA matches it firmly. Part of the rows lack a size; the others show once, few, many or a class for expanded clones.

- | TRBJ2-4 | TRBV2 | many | TGTGCCAGCAGTGTACAGGGACTCCCAGACATTCAGTACTTC | CASSVQGLPDIQYF
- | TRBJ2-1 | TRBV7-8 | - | TGTGCCAGCAGCTTAGGACCCCCTCGATGGGACTTC | CASSLGPPRWDF
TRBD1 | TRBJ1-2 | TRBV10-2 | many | TGCGCCAGCAGTGAGGCCAGGGGGCGCGACTATGGCTACACCTTC | CASSEARGRDYGYTF
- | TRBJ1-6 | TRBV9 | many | TGTGCCAGCAGCGTGAGCTCGGCGGATACCTATAATTCACCCCTCCACTTT | CASSVSSADTYNSPLHF
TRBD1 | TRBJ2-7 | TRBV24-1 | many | TGTGCCACCAGTGACCCTAAGACAGGGGGCTCCTACGAGCAGTACTTC | CATSDPKTGGSYEQYF
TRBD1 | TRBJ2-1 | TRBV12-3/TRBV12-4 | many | TGTGCCAGCAGTTTATCGACAGGGATTTCAAATGAGCAGTTCTTC | CASSLSTGISNEQFF
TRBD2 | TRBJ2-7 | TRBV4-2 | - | TGTGCCAGCAGCCAAGCTCCTAGCGGATACGAGCAGTACTTC | CASSQAPSGYEQYF
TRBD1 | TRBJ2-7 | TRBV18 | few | TGTGCCAGCTCACCAAATGTTGGGACAGGGGACATCGAGCAGTACTTC | CASSPNVGTGDIEQYF
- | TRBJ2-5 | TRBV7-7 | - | TGTGCTAGCAGCTTAAGACCCGGGACTCAAGAGACCCAGTACTTC | CASSLRPGTQETQYF
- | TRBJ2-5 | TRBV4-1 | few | TGCGCCAGCAGCACCGGGGTCTACCAAGAGACCCAGTACTTC | CASSTGVYQETQYF
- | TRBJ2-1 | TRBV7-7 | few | TGTGCTAGCAGCTTGGGACAAGGCAATGAGCAGTTCTTC | CASSLGQGNEQFF
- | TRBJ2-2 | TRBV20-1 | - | TGCAGTGCTCCCGTCACTAACACCGGGGAGCTGTTTTTT | CSAPVTNTGELFF
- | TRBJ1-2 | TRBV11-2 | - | TGTGCCAGCAGCGGGGGAGCCTATGGCTACACCTTC | CASSGGAYGYTF
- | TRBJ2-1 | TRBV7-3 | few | TGTGCCAGCAGCTCCTCGGACACTAGCTCCTACAATGAGCAGTTCTTC | CASSSSDTSSYNEQFF
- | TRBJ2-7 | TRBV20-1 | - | TGCAGTGCTAGTTCCTCCGCTGGTCCCGAGCAGTACTTC | CSASSSAGPEQYF
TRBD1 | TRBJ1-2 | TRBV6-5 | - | TGTGCCAGCAGCAGCCCCGACAGGGGCGTCTATGGCTACACCTTC | CASSSPDRGVYGYTF
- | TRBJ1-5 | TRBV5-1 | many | TGCGCCACTGGTGGGAATTTGCCAGCTCAGCCCCAGCATTTT | CATGGNLPAQPQHF